This TCR beta chain was recorded in a study of blood T cells in healthy people across ages. Germline V gene data show CDR1 as MDHEN and CDR2 as SYDVKM. V trimming: 6 bases; J trimming: 6 bases; junction bases outside the gene matches: 10. The CDR3 contains 15 residues. Next came a second PCR, run for about 7 to 12 cycles, which used a sample-barcoded 5' primer along with a J-beta primer mix. TCRdb reprocessed the 5' RACE reads via MiXCR and lists one record per CDR3 protein. This sample has approximately 580,000 distinct CDR3 sequences, with about 25% found just once. Drawn from each donor were ten milliliters of peripheral blood. In addition, the sample was reused for a study of T cells of mothers and their children. This second report adds: Extracted RNA, in its entirety, went into cDNA synthesis at about 1.6 ug per 15 ul. Barcodes for each sample and 2-4 random nucleotides were added by the M1S primer used in the second PCR. With unrelated pairs as the comparison, related mother-child pairs had a slightly higher overlap that was not significant.

This rearrangement joins TRBV28 to TRBJ1-5, with 8 bases aligning to TRBD1. The specimen sequenced was blood. This clonotype originated in a boy between 10 and 17 years old in good health. In DNA form, the CDR3 reads TGTGCCAGCAGGACGACAGGGGAGGGCAGTCAGCCCCAGCATTTT. It codes for CASRTTGEGSQPQHF. Drawing the rest from reference TRBV28 and TRBJ1-5, the complete variable domain is DVKVTQSSRYLVKRTGEKVFLECVQDMDHENMFWYRQDPGLGLRLIYFSYDVKMKEKGDIPEGYSVSREKKERFSLILESASTNQTSMYLCASRTTGEGSQPQHFGDGTRLSIL.